The 17 T cell receptor beta chains below come from one sample, sequenced in a study of T cells in Graves' hyperthyroidism and ophthalmopathy. The CDR3 regions of TCR beta were amplified from RNA transcripts. The TCR CDR3 first-round RT-PCR relied on the HTBI primer set. One entry per CDR3 protein, called by TCRdb with MiXCR from the multiplex PCR reads. This sample has around 720,000 distinct CDR3 sequences, with about 35% found just once. Sequenced sample: blood. The receptors originated from a woman aged 40-49 years with Graves' hyperthyroidism.

The chain couples TRBV20-1 to TRBJ1-2; 7 bases fit TRBD1. This CDR3 region has 15 residues. Losses at the gene ends were 7 bases for V and 4 bases for J; bases not matched to a gene: 15. Germline CDR1 DFQATT, CDR2 SNEGSKA (reference sequence). CDR3 nucleotides: TGCAGTGTCGGGGAGACAGGGACTTCAGGCTATGGCTACACCTTC. It translates to CSVGETGTSGYGYTF.

Points on this clonotype: This could be a read error, since a much larger clone is one nucleotide away. The chain carries TRBV29-1 and TRBJ1-4; 7 positions agree with TRBD1. The CDR3 runs 13 residues. Per the germline V gene, CDR1 is SQVTM and CDR2 is ANQGSEA. Germline trimming cut 7 bases from V and 8 bases from J; bases unmatched to any gene: 10. CDR3 nucleotides: TGCAGCGCTGTGGCAGGGGGAAACGAAAAACTGTTTTTT. Translated: CSAVAGGNEKLFF.

The chain employs TRBV20-1 and TRBJ2-3; no clear D gene. This CDR3 has 13 residues. V was cut by 8 bases and J by 3 bases, with 15 bases left in between. CDR1 DFQATT and CDR2 SNEGSKA come from the germline V gene (reference sequence). The CDR3 DNA sequence: TGCAGTAACTCCCGTAGTGGGACAGATACGCAGTATTTT. Its protein is CSNSRSGTDTQYF.

This clonotype was recorded many times. The chain employs TRBV7-6 and TRBJ2-2; D perhaps matches TRBD1 (5 bases). Germline assignment: CDR1 SGHVS and CDR2 FNYEAQ. Trimming left V 5 bases short and J 10 bases short, with 20 bases between. The CDR3 covers 15 residues. CDR3 residues: CASSTRQNGAKELFF. CDR3 nucleotide sequence: TGTGCCAGCAGCACCCGACAGAACGGAGCAAAGGAGCTGTTTTTT.

The rearrangement joins TRBV10-1 to TRBJ1-2; 8 bases agree with TRBD1. The CDR3 consists of 12 residues. V was clipped by 10 bases and J by 6 bases; unmatched bases: 7. Germline V gene lookup returns CDR1 WNHNN and CDR2 SYGVQD (reference sequence). CDR3 region: CANWTGLDGYTF. The CDR3 region has the DNA TGCGCCAACTGGACAGGGCTTGATGGCTACACCTTC.

The chain couples TRBV10-1 to TRBJ2-3; 14 bases agree with TRBD2. The length of the CDR3 is 15 residues. The trim removed 3 bases at V and 6 bases at J, leaving 2 bases unmatched. Per the germline V gene, CDR1 is WNHNN and CDR2 is SYGVQD (reference sequence). The CDR3 coding sequence is TGCGCCAGCAGTGACGGGACTAGCGGGAGTGATACGCAGTATTTT. It yields the protein CASSDGTSGSDTQYF.

As concerns this clonotype: Germline is not matched at one junction end, which may reflect a read error. The chain carries TRBV20-1 and TRBJ2-2; 8 bases agree with TRBD1. Germline V gene data show CDR1 as DFQATT and CDR2 as SNEGSKA (reference sequence). The CDR3 is made up of 15 amino acids. The DNA for the CDR3 is TGCAGTGCTAGTCCGGGACAGGATCTTGGCGGGGAGCTGATTTTT. Translating it yields CSASPGQDLGGELIF.

The J gene is TRBJ2-5, the V gene TRBV9; 14 bases fit TRBD2. Germline-derived CDR1 and CDR2 are SGDLS and YYNGEE. Trimming cost V 3 bases and J 4 bases; bases outside gene matches: 11. This CDR3 is 18 amino acids long. The CDR3 DNA follows: TGTGCCAGCAGCGCGCAGGGACTAGCGGGAGTTTCGGGAGAGACCCAGTACTTC. Its translation: CASSAQGLAGVSGETQYF. Filled out from reference TRBV9 and TRBJ2-5, the complete variable domain reads DSGVTQTPKHLITATGQRVTLRCSPRSGDLSVYWYQQSLDQGLQFLIQYYNGEERAKGNILERFSAQQFPDLHSELNLSSLELGDSALYFCASSAQGLAGVSGETQYFGPGTRLLVL.

At least ten counts were recorded for this clonotype. J is TRBJ1-5 and V is TRBV9; TRBD1 matches at 7 bases. The CDR3 sequence is 13 residues long. Germline-derived CDR1 and CDR2 are SGDLS and YYNGEE. Trimming cost V 2 bases and J 5 bases; bases outside gene matches: 1. The CDR3 is CASSVGTDQPQHF. The CDR3 coding sequence is TGTGCCAGCAGCGTCGGGACAGATCAGCCCCAGCATTTT.

The sample holds a few counts of this clonotype. The rearrangement links TRBV6-2 or TRBV6-3 to TRBJ1-2, with unresolved D. The V and J ends lost 7 bases and 3 bases respectively, with 15 bases between them. Looked up from germline, CDR1 is MNHEY and CDR2 is SVGEGT. This CDR3 is 14 amino acids long. The CDR3 is CASIHPPGDYGYTF. The DNA for the CDR3 is TGTGCCAGCATTCATCCACCGGGAGACTATGGCTACACCTTC.

V gene TRBV2 combines with J gene TRBJ2-7; D gene ambiguous. The CDR3 has 14 residues. V lost 5 bases, J lost 1 base, and 12 bases lay in between. Germline V gives CDR1 SNHLY, CDR2 FYNNEI. CDR3 sequence reads: CASSYFSESYEQYF. The CDR3 nucleotides read TGTGCCAGCAGTTATTTTTCAGAATCCTACGAGCAGTACTTC. Full variable domain (outside the CDR3, taken from reference TRBV2 and TRBJ2-7): EPEVTQTPSHQVTQMGQEVILRCVPISNHLYFYWYRQILGQKVEFLVSFYNNEISEKSEIFDDQFSVERPDGSNFTLKIRSTKLEDSAMYFCASSYFSESYEQYFGPGTRLTVT.

This clonotype was observed many times. The chain carries TRBV7-9 and TRBJ1-1, with TRBD1 matching over 7 bases. The V gene's germline CDR1 is SEHNR and CDR2 FQNEAQ (reference sequence). V gave up 5 bases and J gave up 6 bases; unmatched junction bases: 9. CDR3 length equals 14 residues. CDR3 nucleotides: TGTGCCAGCAGCCGCGCTACAGGGGTACCTGAAGCTTTCTTT. The encoded protein is CASSRATGVPEAFF.

The chain employs TRBV19 and TRBJ1-5, with a weak D call TRBD1 (5 bases). The germline CDR1 and CDR2 sequences are LNHDA and SQIVND (reference sequence). CDR3 length equals 15 residues. V lost 8 bases to trimming and J lost 2 bases, with 16 bases between them. The CDR3 sequence is CASLDRPLGNQPQHF. In DNA, the CDR3 is TGTGCCAGTTTAGACAGACCTTTGGGCAATCAGCCCCAGCATTTT.

This clonotype was observed many times. The J gene is TRBJ2-6, the V gene TRBV19, with 8 bases lining up with TRBD1. Trimming cost V 6 bases and J 2 bases; bases outside gene matches: 12. The germline V gene has CDR1 LNHDA and CDR2 SQIVND (reference sequence). This CDR3 has 18 residues. The CDR3 loop is CASSTRRGQGTGANVLTF. CDR3 coding DNA: TGTGCCAGTAGCACTAGGCGTGGACAGGGAACTGGGGCCAACGTCCTGACTTTC.

The chain links TRBV10-3 to TRBJ2-5; D uncertain. This CDR3 has 12 amino acids. The V end was cut by 2 bases, the J end by 4 bases, with 5 bases between. The V gene's germline CDR1 is ENHRY and CDR2 SYGVKD. CDR3 DNA: TGTGCCATCAGTGAGACAGTAGAGACCCAGTACTTC. It codes for CAISETVETQYF.

This clonotype was counted at least ten times. This chain links TRBV5-8 with TRBJ1-1, with D unclear. The CDR3 extends over 14 amino acids. The germline gives CDR1 SGHTS, CDR2 YDEGEE. Trimming cost V 3 bases and J 2 bases, with 11 bases left between them. CDR3 loop: CASSYGPSNTEAFF. In nucleotides, the CDR3 is TGTGCCAGCAGCTATGGACCGAGCAACACTGAAGCTTTCTTT.

Details on this clonotype: This could be a read error, since a much larger clone is one nucleotide away. The chain uses TRBV20-1 and TRBJ2-7; maybe TRBD2 (6 bases). Germline V gene lookup returns CDR1 DFQATT and CDR2 SNEGSKA (reference sequence). The length of the CDR3 is 16 residues. The CDR3 loop reads CGARDVGLSLSEEQYF. In nucleotides, the CDR3 is TGCGGTGCTAGAGATGTGGGACTTAGCCTCTCGGAGGAGCAGTACTTC.